The 18 T cell receptor beta chains below all came from one sample that was sequenced in a study of blood T cell repertoires in COVID-19. Using immunoSEQ multiplex PCR, the repertoire was profiled, and TCRdb retains in-frame clones only, with some absent. Of some 150,000 clones detected, around 83% appear once; the ten largest clones hold about 29%. The sequencing input was peripheral blood. All receptors come from a woman aged 55 to 70 with acute or convalescent COVID-19.

The V and J genes are TRBV29-1 and TRBJ2-7; 8 bases map to TRBD1. The trim removed 2 bases at V and 9 bases at J, leaving 15 bases unmatched. In germline, CDR1 is SQVTM, CDR2 ANQGSEA. The CDR3 length is 15 residues. CDR3 sequence reads: CSVEPHGETGGRQYF. CDR3 DNA: TGCAGCGTTGAACCCCACGGGGAAACAGGGGGGCGGCAGTACTTC.

V gene TRBV3-1 (or the pseudogene TRBV3-2) combines with J gene TRBJ1-5, with 7 bases aligning to TRBD1. Germline-derived CDR1 and CDR2 are LGHDT and YNNKEL (reference sequence). The CDR3 sequence is 15 residues long. V lost 0 bases to trimming and J lost 3 bases; unmatched junction nucleotides: 2. Written as DNA, the CDR3 is TGTGCCAGCAGCCAAGACAGGGGGGCCAATCAGCCCCAGCATTTT. It codes for CASSQDRGANQPQHF.

The CDR3 is CASHAGTGYGYTF. The CDR3 DNA sequence: TGTGCCAGCCACGCCGGGACAGGCTATGGCTACACCTTC. The V call is TRBV2, the J call TRBJ1-2, with 8 bases fitting TRBD1. With V trimmed by 8 bases and J by 4 bases, 6 bases remained unmatched. Germline V gene sequence: CDR1 SNHLY, CDR2 FYNNEI. The CDR3 has 13 amino acids.

The rearrangement uses TRBV6-5 and TRBJ1-1; a possible D gene is TRBD1 (5 bases). CDR1 is MNHEY, CDR2 SVGAGI, per germline. V was pared by 4 bases and J by 2 bases, with 11 bases between. The CDR3 consists of 14 residues. The CDR3 sequence: CASSSLGPNTEAFF. CDR3 coding DNA: TGTGCCAGCAGTTCCTTGGGGCCCAACACTGAAGCTTTCTTT.

The genes are TRBV3-1 (or the pseudogene TRBV3-2) and TRBJ2-5; tentative D call: TRBD2 (6 bases). Germline V gives CDR1 LGHDT, CDR2 YNNKEL (reference sequence). The germline V and J ends were trimmed by 7 bases and 5 bases, with 14 bases remaining between them. The CDR3 is made up of 13 amino acids. In DNA form, the CDR3 reads TGTGCCAGCACCCCCGGCGGGGACGAGACCCAGTACTTC. This sequence encodes CASTPGGDETQYF.

This chain uses TRBV18 with TRBJ1-4; TRBD1 aligns across 10 bases. This CDR3 has 16 residues. The germline V gene encodes CDR1 KGHSH and CDR2 LQKENI. Germline trimming cut 3 bases from V and 4 bases from J; bases unmatched to any gene: 5. The CDR3: CASSPGQGLINEKLFF. In DNA form, the CDR3 reads TGTGCCAGCTCACCGGGACAGGGGCTCATTAATGAAAAACTGTTTTTT.

The V call is TRBV7-9, the J call TRBJ1-1; tentative D call: TRBD1 (5 bases). The germline gives CDR1 SEHNR, CDR2 FQNEAQ (reference sequence). Between the trimmed V and J ends, which lost 8 bases and 6 bases, there was a span of 16 bases. The CDR3 has 13 amino acids. CDR3 sequence (DNA): TGTGCCAGCTTCCGGGGGGGTCGATCTGAAGCTTTCTTT. Encoded protein: CASFRGGRSEAFF.

The CDR3: CSVVFASHSNQPQHF. The CDR3 nucleotides are TGCAGCGTTGTTTTTGCCAGTCATAGCAATCAGCCCCAGCATTTT. The genes are TRBV29-1 and TRBJ1-5; D gene ambiguous. CDR3 length: 15 amino acids. Germline CDR1 and CDR2: SQVTM and ANQGSEA. With 4 bases removed from V and 0 bases from J, the gap between germline ends came to 13 bases.

V gene TRBV25-1 combines with J gene TRBJ2-7; D is undetermined. The germline V and J ends were trimmed by 3 bases and 1 base, with 16 bases remaining between them. CDR3 length: 16 residues. Per germline, CDR1 MGHDK and CDR2 SYGVNS. CDR3 sequence: CASSDPFGASSYEQYF. CDR3 nucleotide sequence: TGTGCCAGCAGTGACCCCTTTGGAGCCTCATCCTACGAGCAGTACTTC.

V usage is TRBV19 and J usage is TRBJ1-2; TRBD1 is a possible D gene (5 bases). CDR1 is LNHDA, CDR2 SQIVND, per germline (reference sequence). V was pared by 2 bases and J by 6 bases, with 16 bases between. This CDR3 has 15 amino acids. The DNA of the CDR3 is TGTGCCAGTAGTATAATTAAAACAGGTGGAGATGGCTACACCTTC. Its protein product is CASSIIKTGGDGYTF.

On this clone itself: The final CDR3 position lacks the conserved phenylalanine or tryptophan, pointing to a likely read error. Because the CDR3's place on the DNA is in doubt, the DNA is left out and the CDR3 is given as listed by TCRdb. This chain links TRBV28 with TRBJ1-6. The germline V gene encodes CDR1 MDHEN and CDR2 SYDVKM. The CDR3 totals 12 residues, both ends included. The CDR3 spells CASSSMGGPFQL.

The chain has TRBV3-1 (or the pseudogene TRBV3-2) and TRBJ2-4; D unclear. In germline, CDR1 is LGHDT, CDR2 YNNKEL (reference sequence). This CDR3 is built from 15 residues. Deletions cut 4 bases from V and 4 bases from J, with 14 bases between. The CDR3 loop reads CASSLSDTHKNIQYF. CDR3 nucleotide sequence: TGTGCCAGCAGCCTTTCCGACACCCATAAAAACATTCAGTACTTC.

The chain is built from TRBV12-3 or TRBV12-4 and TRBJ2-3; D remains ambiguous. The CDR3 totals 13 residues. V lost 5 bases and J 0 bases, leaving 6 bases between the germline ends. The CDR3 coding sequence is TGTGCCAGCAGTAGCTCGAGCACAGATACGCAGTATTTT. This translates into CASSSSSTDTQYF.

As concerns this clone: Other DNA sequences of this sample code for an identical CDR3. V is TRBV18 and J is TRBJ2-5; TRBD1 might be the D (5 bases). Trimming removed 1 base from V and 4 bases from J, with 7 bases in between. The CDR3 spans 13 residues. The germline gives CDR1 KGHSH, CDR2 LQKENI. This CDR3 reads CASSPRGGETQYF. The CDR3, as DNA: TGTGCCAGCTCACCACGGGGCGGAGAGACCCAGTACTTC.

This chain uses TRBV3-1 (or the pseudogene TRBV3-2) with TRBJ2-5; 8 bases map to TRBD2. Germline-derived CDR1 and CDR2 are LGHDT and YNNKEL (reference sequence). There are 17 residues in the CDR3. Losses at the gene ends were 0 bases for V and 2 bases for J; bases not matched to a gene: 8. In DNA form, the CDR3 reads TGTGCCAGCAGCCAAGATCCTCGGGGGGGAGGGCAAGAGACCCAGTACTTC. Its translation is CASSQDPRGGGQETQYF.

V is TRBV7-9 and J is TRBJ1-2; perhaps TRBD1 as D (5 bases). The V and J ends lost 2 bases and 7 bases respectively, with 14 bases between them. Per the germline V gene, CDR1 is SEHNR and CDR2 is FQNEAQ (reference sequence). The CDR3 is 14 amino acids. CDR3 DNA sequence: TGTGCCAGCAGCTTATCCGGGGGAGTACGTGGCTACACCTTC. Translated, it gives CASSLSGGVRGYTF.

The chain uses TRBV7-3 and TRBJ2-6, with a tentative D call TRBD2 (5 bases). Germline V gene sequence: CDR1 SGHTA, CDR2 FQGTGA. The CDR3 runs to 17 residues. V gave up 5 bases and J gave up 0 bases, with 14 bases separating them. The CDR3 DNA is TGTGCCAGCAGCCTAGGAGGTGGGGTCTCTGGGGCCAACGTCCTGACTTTC. It codes for CASSLGGGVSGANVLTF.

This chain links TRBV3-1 (or the pseudogene TRBV3-2) with TRBJ1-3, with D uncertain. V was cut by 4 bases and J by 4 bases, with 11 bases left in between. Germline-derived CDR1 and CDR2 are LGHDT and YNNKEL (reference sequence). CDR3 length: 14 residues. Written as DNA, the CDR3 is TGTGCCAGCAGCCCCCTCATCAGGGGAAACACCATATATTTT. Residues: CASSPLIRGNTIYF.